A single sample gave rise to the 25 T cell receptor beta chains below, sequenced in a study of identical twins. TCRdb redid the calling of the 5' RACE reads with MiXCR, one entry per CDR3 protein. In the table there are 450,000 or so distinct CDR3 sequences, around 24% of which are singletons. The sample was also reused in another study, on T cells expressing NK-cell markers.

Sequences were obtained from CD4+ T cells sorted from blood. The origin of the receptors is a woman aged 18-29 years in good health.

This clonotype was counted a few times. The V gene is TRBV24-1, the J gene TRBJ2-2, with D perhaps matching TRBD1 (6 bases). Germline CDR1 KGHDR, CDR2 SFDVKD. V was shortened by 2 bases and J by 3 bases, with 12 bases between the two germline ends. The CDR3 extends over 16 amino acids. The CDR3 is CATSDSSRGYTGELFF. The CDR3 DNA follows: TGTGCCACCAGTGATTCTAGCAGGGGCTACACCGGGGAGCTGTTTTTT.

In its sample, this clonotype was seen a few times. The genes are TRBV29-1 and TRBJ2-3, with 9 bases lining up with TRBD1. Germline-derived CDR1 and CDR2 are SQVTM and ANQGSEA. This CDR3 spans 14 amino acids. Unmatched junction bases numbered 3, after V lost 4 bases and J lost 1 base. This CDR3 is CSVGRTGGTDTQYF. In nucleotides, the CDR3 is TGCAGCGTTGGGCGGACAGGGGGCACAGATACGCAGTATTTT.

This chain links TRBV3-1 with TRBJ2-5, with 7 bases aligning to TRBD2. This CDR3 has 14 residues. Trimming cost V 11 bases and J 0 bases; bases outside gene matches: 9. Germline CDR1 reads LGHDT; CDR2 reads YNNKEL (reference sequence). In DNA form, the CDR3 reads TGTGCCTCTGCTATCGGGGGGAACCAAGAGACCCAGTACTTC. The encoded protein is CASAIGGNQETQYF.

V and J are TRBV7-2 and TRBJ2-7; TRBD1 matches 8 bases. The CDR3 extends over 14 amino acids. V shed 1 base, J shed 5 bases, and the junction held 4 bases outside the gene matches. Germline V lookup: CDR1 SGHTA, CDR2 FQGNSA. The CDR3 loop reads CASSLGTGFHEQYF. CDR3 nucleotides: TGTGCCAGCAGCTTAGGGACAGGGTTCCACGAGCAGTACTTC. The variable domain in full, completed from reference TRBV7-2 and TRBJ2-7, reads GAGVSQSPSNKVTEKGKDVELRCDPISGHTALYWYRQSLGQGLEFLIYFQGNSAPDKSGLPSDRFSAERTGGSVSTLTIQRTQQEDSAVYLCASSLGTGFHEQYFGPGTRLTVT.

The chain is built from TRBV30 and TRBJ2-1; D may correspond to TRBD1 or TRBD2 (5 bases each). The CDR3 has 12 amino acids. V shed 3 bases and J shed 10 bases, with 13 bases lying between them. Germline-derived CDR1 and CDR2 are GTSNPN and SVGIG (reference sequence). CDR3 loop: CAWRHRGGEQFF. CDR3 coding DNA: TGTGCCTGGAGACATCGGGGCGGCGAGCAGTTCTTC.

Only a few counts were recorded for this clonotype. The chain carries TRBV7-2 and TRBJ2-1; the match to TRBD2 covers 7 bases. The V gene's germline CDR1 is SGHTA and CDR2 FQGNSA. The CDR3 runs to 14 residues. J gave up 1 base and V 10 bases, and 7 bases lay outside the gene matches. CDR3: CATPVGGSYNEQFF. The DNA for the CDR3 is TGTGCCACCCCCGTCGGGGGGTCCTACAATGAGCAGTTCTTC.

This clonotype was counted ten times or more. The chain is built from TRBV5-6 and TRBJ1-2; tentative D call: TRBD1 (5 bases). The germline V and J ends were trimmed by 4 bases and 5 bases, with 9 bases remaining between them. This CDR3 has 12 amino acids. The germline CDR1 and CDR2 sequences are SGHDT and YYEEEE. DNA for the CDR3: TGTGCCAGCAGCCCGAGGACATATGGCTACACCTTC. This gives the protein CASSPRTYGYTF.

The chain links TRBV14 to TRBJ2-5; D may correspond to TRBD1 or TRBD2 (6 bases each). Trimming left V 0 bases short and J 13 bases short, with 21 bases between. Germline V CDR1 and CDR2: SGHDN, FVKESK. The CDR3 loop spans 15 amino acids. The CDR3 loop reads CASSQDPRGRRVPYF. As DNA, the CDR3 is TGTGCCAGCAGCCAAGACCCTCGGGGGCGGAGGGTACCGTACTTC. The full variable domain, completed using reference TRBV14 and TRBJ2-5, is EAGVTQFPSHSVIEKGQTVTLRCDPISGHDNLYWYRRVMGKEIKFLLHFVKESKQDESGMPNNRFLAERTGGTYSTLKVQPAELEDSGVYFCASSQDPRGRRVPYFGPGTRLLVL.

The V call is TRBV5-1, the J call TRBJ1-6; D uncertain. Germline V gene sequence: CDR1 SGHRS, CDR2 YFSETQ. This CDR3 has 16 amino acids. V was clipped by 2 bases and J by 0 bases, with 9 bases between them. The CDR3 spells CASSFDITSYNSPLHF. The CDR3, as DNA: TGCGCCAGCAGCTTCGACATTACCTCCTATAATTCACCCCTCCACTTT.

This chain connects TRBV5-1 to TRBJ2-7; D is uncertain. CDR1 is SGHRS and CDR2 is YFSETQ in the germline V gene. This CDR3 has 14 amino acids. The V and J ends lost 0 bases and 5 bases respectively, with 12 bases between them. The CDR3 loop reads CASSLDSRRNEQYF. CDR3 DNA sequence: TGCGCCAGCAGCTTGGATAGTCGAAGGAACGAGCAGTACTTC.

This clonotype was counted at least ten times. The chain uses TRBV6-2 or TRBV6-3 and TRBJ2-7; 7 nucleotides line up with TRBD2. V was pared by 0 bases and J by 2 bases, with 4 bases of the junction left unmatched. CDR3 length: 15 residues. In germline, CDR1 is MNHEY, CDR2 SVGEGT. The CDR3 is CASSYSPTSTYEQYF. CDR3 in DNA: TGTGCCAGCAGTTACTCCCCGACTAGCACCTACGAGCAGTACTTC.

V gene TRBV29-1 combines with J gene TRBJ2-7; D is unclear. The V and J ends lost 4 bases and 2 bases respectively, with 6 bases between them. The CDR3 has 11 amino acids. Germline V lookup: CDR1 SQVTM, CDR2 ANQGSEA. The CDR3 DNA follows: TGCAGCGTTGCAAACACCTACGAGCAGTACTTC. The encoded protein is CSVANTYEQYF.

The chain joins TRBV12-3 or TRBV12-4 to TRBJ2-7; 8 bases fit TRBD1. Trimming at V came to 5 bases and at J to 2 bases, leaving 5 bases not matched to a gene. The CDR3 runs 14 residues. In DNA form, the CDR3 reads TGTGCCAGCAGTATCAGGGGGCCCACCTACGAGCAGTACTTC. It translates to CASSIRGPTYEQYF.

The chain employs TRBV5-1 and TRBJ1-1; D remains ambiguous. Germline V gene sequence: CDR1 SGHRS, CDR2 YFSETQ. The CDR3 is 15 residues long. V lost 0 bases to trimming and J lost 4 bases, with 13 bases between them. CDR3 residues: CASSLGVVEITEAFF. DNA for the CDR3: TGCGCCAGCAGCTTGGGGGTAGTAGAAATCACTGAAGCTTTCTTT.

This clonotype turned up a few times. The chain is built from TRBV20-1 and TRBJ2-3, with a weak D call TRBD2 (7 bases). The CDR3 runs 14 residues. Trimming left V 5 bases short and J 6 bases short, with 18 bases between. The V gene's germline CDR1 is DFQATT and CDR2 SNEGSKA (reference sequence). The CDR3 DNA reads as TGCAGTGCTCGCGGGGGCCCCATTAAGGATACGCAGTATTTT. Translated: CSARGGPIKDTQYF.

V is TRBV12-3 or TRBV12-4 and J is TRBJ1-1; D remains unclear. The V gene lost 5 bases and the J gene lost 2 bases, with 12 bases spanning the gap. The CDR3 runs to 14 residues. CDR3 amino acids: CASSRSSTNTEAFF. In DNA form, the CDR3 reads TGTGCCAGCAGTAGGAGCTCAACCAACACTGAAGCTTTCTTT.

This clonotype was seen a handful of times. The J gene is TRBJ2-5, the V gene TRBV3-1; D perhaps matches TRBD2 (6 bases). With 6 bases removed from V and 2 bases from J, the gap between germline ends came to 13 bases. The germline V gene encodes CDR1 LGHDT and CDR2 YNNKEL (reference sequence). CDR3 length: 14 amino acids. The CDR3 sequence is CASSPGRWQETQYF. CDR3 nucleotide sequence: TGTGCCAGCAGTCCGGGGAGGTGGCAAGAGACCCAGTACTTC.

This clonotype has a handful of counts. Written as DNA, the CDR3 is TGTGCCAGCAAGGCTGGGAGGGGACGGATCACCCTAGGGATTTCACCCCTCCACTTT. Translating it yields CASKAGRGRITLGISPLHF. This chain joins TRBV2 and TRBJ1-6, with D perhaps matching TRBD1 (5 bases). The CDR3 sequence is 19 residues long. Between the trimmed V and J ends, which lost 7 bases and 9 bases, there was a span of 31 bases. The germline V gene encodes CDR1 SNHLY and CDR2 FYNNEI.

The V call is TRBV5-1, the J call TRBJ2-1, with 7 bases aligning to TRBD1. The CDR3 totals 14 residues. V dropped 0 bases and J dropped 8; count of bases not matched to a gene: 5. In germline, CDR1 is SGHRS, CDR2 YFSETQ. This chain's CDR3 is CASSLGQGVDEQFF. In nucleotides, the CDR3 is TGCGCCAGCAGCTTGGGACAGGGCGTTGATGAGCAGTTCTTC.

This chain joins TRBV5-1 and TRBJ2-1; 10 bases map to TRBD2. The V and J ends lost 4 bases and 0 bases, in that order; junction bases with no gene match: 7. Per germline, CDR1 SGHRS and CDR2 YFSETQ. The CDR3 has 17 amino acids. For the CDR3, the DNA is TGCGCCAGCAGCCCAGGGACTAGCGTGACCTCCTACAATGAGCAGTTCTTC. Protein: CASSPGTSVTSYNEQFF.

The genes are TRBV5-8 and TRBJ2-6; D unclear. The CDR3 spans 16 residues. The V gene's germline CDR1 is SGHTS and CDR2 YDEGEE. V lost 1 base and J lost 0, with 8 bases in between. As DNA, the CDR3 is TGTGCCAGCAGCTTGCTAAGTACCTCTGGGGCCAACGTCCTGACTTTC. Translating it yields CASSLLSTSGANVLTF.

This clonotype was detected a few times. V usage is TRBV7-2 and J usage is TRBJ1-1, with a possible D match to TRBD1 (5 bases). V lost 6 bases to trimming and J lost 7 bases, with 21 bases between them. Looked up from germline, CDR1 is SGHTA and CDR2 is FQGNSA. There are 15 residues in the CDR3. In DNA, the CDR3 is TGTGCCAGCAGTTTTACAGGACTGATCGGGGGTGAAGCTTTCTTT. Protein sequence: CASSFTGLIGGEAFF.

This clonotype showed up just a few times. The chain links TRBV20-1 to TRBJ2-7; no clear D. The CDR3 has 11 residues. The germline V gene encodes CDR1 DFQATT and CDR2 SNEGSKA (reference sequence). V was cut by 0 bases and J by 5 bases, with 5 bases left in between. The CDR3, as DNA: TGCAGTGCTAGAGATACCCACGAGCAGTACTTC. Protein: CSARDTHEQYF.

In its sample, this clonotype was seen a few times. This rearrangement joins TRBV7-9 to TRBJ2-7, with D uncertain. Deletions cut 2 bases from V and 0 bases from J, with 5 bases between. Germline CDR1 reads SEHNR; CDR2 reads FQNEAQ (reference sequence). The CDR3 is 13 amino acids. CDR3 DNA: TGTGCCAGCAGCTTATACGGCTCCTACGAGCAGTACTTC. Its translation is CASSLYGSYEQYF.

This clonotype was seen a handful of times. The CDR3 spells CASSEAGHPGANVLTF. CDR3 bases: TGTGCCAGCAGTGAAGCGGGGCACCCTGGGGCCAACGTCCTGACTTTC. The chain joins TRBV6-1 to TRBJ2-6, with a weak D call TRBD1 (5 bases). The germline CDR1 and CDR2 sequences are MNHNS and SASEGT. This CDR3 contains 16 residues. The V end lost 0 bases, the J end lost 2 bases, and 8 bases lay between the germline ends.